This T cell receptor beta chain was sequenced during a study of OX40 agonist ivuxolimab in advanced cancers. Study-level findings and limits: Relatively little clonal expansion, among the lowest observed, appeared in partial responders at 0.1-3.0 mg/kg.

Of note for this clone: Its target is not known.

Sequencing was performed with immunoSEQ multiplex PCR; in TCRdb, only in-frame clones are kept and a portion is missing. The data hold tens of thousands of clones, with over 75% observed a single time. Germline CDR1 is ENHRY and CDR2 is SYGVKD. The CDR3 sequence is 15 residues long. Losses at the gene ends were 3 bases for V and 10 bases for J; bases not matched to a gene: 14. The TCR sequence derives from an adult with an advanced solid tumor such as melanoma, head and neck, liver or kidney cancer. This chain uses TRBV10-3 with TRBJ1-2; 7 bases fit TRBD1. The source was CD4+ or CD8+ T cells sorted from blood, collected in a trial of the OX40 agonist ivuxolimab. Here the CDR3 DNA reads TGTGCCATCAGTGACCAACCGGGACAGCGAAGAGACTACACCTTC. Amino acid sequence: CAISDQPGQRRDYTF.